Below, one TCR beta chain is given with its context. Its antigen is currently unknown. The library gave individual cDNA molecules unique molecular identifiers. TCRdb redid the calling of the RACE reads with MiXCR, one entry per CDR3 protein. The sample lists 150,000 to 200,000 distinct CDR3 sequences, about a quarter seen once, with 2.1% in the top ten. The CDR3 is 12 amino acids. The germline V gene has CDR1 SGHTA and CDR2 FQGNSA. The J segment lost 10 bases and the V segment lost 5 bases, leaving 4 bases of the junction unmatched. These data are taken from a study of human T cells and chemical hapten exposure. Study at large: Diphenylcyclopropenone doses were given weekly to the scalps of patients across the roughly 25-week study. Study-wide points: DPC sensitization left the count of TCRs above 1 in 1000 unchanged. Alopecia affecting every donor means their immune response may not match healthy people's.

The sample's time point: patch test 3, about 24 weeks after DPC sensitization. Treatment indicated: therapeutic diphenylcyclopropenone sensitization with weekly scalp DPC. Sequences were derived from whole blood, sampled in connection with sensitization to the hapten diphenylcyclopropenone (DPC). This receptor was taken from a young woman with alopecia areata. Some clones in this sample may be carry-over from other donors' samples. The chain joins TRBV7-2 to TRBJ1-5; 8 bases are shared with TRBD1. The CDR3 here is CASSTDRVPQHF. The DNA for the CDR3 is TGTGCCAGCAGCACGGACAGGGTACCCCAGCATTTT.